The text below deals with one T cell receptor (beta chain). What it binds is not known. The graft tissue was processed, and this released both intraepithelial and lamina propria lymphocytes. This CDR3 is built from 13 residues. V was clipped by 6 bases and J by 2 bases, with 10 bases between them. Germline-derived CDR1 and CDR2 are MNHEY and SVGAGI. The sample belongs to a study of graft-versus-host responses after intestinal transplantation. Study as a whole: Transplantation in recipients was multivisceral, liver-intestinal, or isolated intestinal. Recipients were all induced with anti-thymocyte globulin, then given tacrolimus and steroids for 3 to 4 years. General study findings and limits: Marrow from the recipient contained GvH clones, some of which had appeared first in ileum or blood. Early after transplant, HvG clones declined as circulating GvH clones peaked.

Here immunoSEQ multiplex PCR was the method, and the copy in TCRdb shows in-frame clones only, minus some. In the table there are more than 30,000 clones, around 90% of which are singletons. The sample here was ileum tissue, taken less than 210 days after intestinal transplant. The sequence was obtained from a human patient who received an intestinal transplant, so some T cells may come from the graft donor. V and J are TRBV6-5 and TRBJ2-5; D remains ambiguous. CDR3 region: CASRQVLQETQYF. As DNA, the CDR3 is TGTGCCAGCAGACAAGTACTTCAAGAGACCCAGTACTTC.